The next 20 T cell receptor beta chains were all read from a single sample in a study of CD8 T cells in ankylosing spondylitis. These receptors have no known antigen. TCRdb recomputed calls from the 5' RACE reads with MiXCR, one row per CDR3 protein. The data show some 840,000 distinct CDR3 sequences, 10% to 15% seen once. Whole-study findings and limits: Ankylosing spondylitis blood appeared to carry a characteristic TCR beta motif of several highly homologous variants.

Sequenced input: blood, either unsorted or a sorted T cell fraction (not recorded which). The receptors derive from a male donor with ankylosing spondylitis.

Only a few counts were recorded for this clonotype. V gene TRBV20-1 combines with J gene TRBJ2-1; D is possibly TRBD1 (5 bases). Germline CDR1 DFQATT, CDR2 SNEGSKA (reference sequence). V was shortened by 4 bases and J by 1 base, with 11 bases between the two germline ends. The CDR3 has 14 residues. CDR3 coding DNA: TGCAGTGCTATAGGGGCCTTTTCCTACAATGAGCAGTTCTTC. It specifies CSAIGAFSYNEQFF.

The V and J genes are TRBV20-1 and TRBJ1-2, with a weak D call TRBD1 (6 bases). V lost 0 bases, J lost 4 bases, and 15 bases lay in between. CDR3 length: 15 amino acids. Germline values: CDR1 DFQATT, CDR2 SNEGSKA (reference sequence). CDR3 protein: CSARDPLGQSYGYTF. The CDR3 DNA reads as TGCAGTGCTAGAGATCCCCTAGGACAGAGCTATGGCTACACCTTC.

V and J are TRBV20-1 and TRBJ2-5, with D uncertain. CDR1 is DFQATT, CDR2 SNEGSKA, per germline (reference sequence). This CDR3 contains 12 residues. The CDR3 is CSAEMWGETQYF. The DNA of the CDR3 is TGCAGCGCCGAGATGTGGGGAGAGACCCAGTACTTC.

This clonotype turned up a few times. The chain joins TRBV5-1 to TRBJ2-1; D not certain. V was cut by 0 bases and J by 3 bases, with 13 bases left in between. The CDR3 spans 16 residues. CDR1 and CDR2 from the germline V gene are SGHRS and YFSETQ. DNA for the CDR3: TGCGCCAGCAGCTTGGGGTTGATATCTCTCTACAATGAGCAGTTCTTC. Translating it yields CASSLGLISLYNEQFF.

The chain has TRBV28 and TRBJ2-3, with a tentative D call TRBD2 (6 bases). Deletions cut 6 bases from V and 2 bases from J, with 21 bases between. This CDR3 spans 17 amino acids. Germline V gives CDR1 MDHEN, CDR2 SYDVKM. This chain's CDR3 is CASSGPPWGVNTDTQYF. The CDR3 DNA follows: TGTGCCAGCAGCGGGCCCCCTTGGGGGGTTAACACAGATACGCAGTATTTT.

This chain uses TRBV11-1 with TRBJ1-1; maybe TRBD1 (6 bases). CDR3 length: 13 residues. Germline CDR1 is SGHAT and CDR2 is FQDESV (reference sequence). The V gene lost 0 bases and the J gene lost 6 bases, with 8 bases spanning the gap. The CDR3 region has the DNA TGTGCCAGCAGCTTAGCGGGGGCGGCTGAAGCTTTCTTT. Its translation: CASSLAGAAEAFF.

Ten or more counts support this clonotype. This chain uses TRBV15 with TRBJ2-5, with 7 bases identical to TRBD1. V shed 7 bases, J shed 5 bases, and the junction held 4 bases outside the gene matches. The CDR3 contains 12 residues. The V gene's germline CDR1 is LNHNV and CDR2 YYDKDF (reference sequence). The CDR3 bases are TGTGCCACCAAGGGGGCTGGGGAGACCCAGTACTTC. It codes for CATKGAGETQYF.

This clonotype was found a few times. This chain joins TRBV20-1 and TRBJ1-4, with TRBD1 matching 8 bases. In germline, CDR1 is DFQATT, CDR2 SNEGSKA (reference sequence). The junction had 11 bases not matched to a gene; V was cut back by 0 bases and J by 5 bases. The CDR3 consists of 17 residues. The CDR3 DNA reads TGCAGTGCTAGAGATGCGTCGCCAGGGGGCCAAAATGAAAAACTGTTTTTT. Its translation is CSARDASPGGQNEKLFF.

V usage is TRBV14 and J usage is TRBJ2-1; unclear D gene. CDR3 length: 13 amino acids. In germline, CDR1 is SGHDN, CDR2 FVKESK. V was pared by 3 bases and J by 7 bases, with 10 bases between. CDR3: CASSHLARNEQFF. The CDR3 DNA reads as TGTGCCAGCAGCCACCTGGCCCGTAATGAGCAGTTCTTC. The full variable domain, rest sourced from reference TRBV14 and TRBJ2-1, is EAGVTQFPSHSVIEKGQTVTLRCDPISGHDNLYWYRRVMGKEIKFLLHFVKESKQDESGMPNNRFLAERTGGTYSTLKVQPAELEDSGVYFCASSHLARNEQFFGPGTRLTVL.

This clonotype has only a few counts. The rearrangement uses TRBV2 and TRBJ1-2; D gene uncertain. From germline, CDR1 is SNHLY and CDR2 FYNNEI. CDR3 length: 15 amino acids. The V end was cut by 8 bases, the J end by 5 bases, with 21 bases between. The DNA of the CDR3 is TGTGCCAGCGGAAGGAGGCTGCCGGACGGGTATGGCTACACCTTC. This encodes CASGRRLPDGYGYTF.

This clonotype was seen a handful of times. In DNA, the CDR3 is TGCGCCAGCAGCTTGGGGACAGGGGGCGCAGGGTACCAAGAGACCCAGTACTTC. Encoded protein: CASSLGTGGAGYQETQYF. This chain links TRBV5-1 with TRBJ2-5; 11 bases map to TRBD1. V lost 0 bases, J lost 0 bases, and 7 bases stayed unmatched. There are 18 residues in the CDR3. The germline gives CDR1 SGHRS, CDR2 YFSETQ.

This clonotype was counted between two and nine times. CDR3 coding DNA: TGTGCCAGCACCCCGCCTGAGGGGCAGCCCCAGCATTTT. It translates to CASTPPEGQPQHF. The chain carries TRBV7-3 and TRBJ1-5; the D gene is possibly TRBD1 (5 bases). The V gene's germline CDR1 is SGHTA and CDR2 FQGTGA. Trimming left V 7 bases short and J 7 bases short, with 14 bases between. The CDR3 runs to 13 residues.

This chain uses TRBV9 with TRBJ1-6; D is perhaps TRBD1 (5 bases). The germline V gene has CDR1 SGDLS and CDR2 YYNGEE. The germline V and J ends were trimmed by 2 bases and 7 bases, with 10 bases remaining between them. This CDR3 has 14 amino acids. CDR3 nucleotides: TGTGCCAGCAGCGTCCAGGGAACAAATTCACCCCTCCACTTT. It specifies CASSVQGTNSPLHF.

This sequence joins TRBV12-3 or TRBV12-4 and TRBJ2-7, with D possibly called TRBD1 or TRBD2 (6 bases each). Trimming cost V 2 bases and J 5 bases, with 13 bases left between them. This CDR3 is 14 amino acids long. In nucleotides, the CDR3 is TGTGCCAGCAGTTTAAGGGGGGAAAGAGACGAGCAGTACTTC. Translated: CASSLRGERDEQYF.

The chain is built from TRBV7-8 and TRBJ2-2, with TRBD1 matching 10 bases. Germline V lookup: CDR1 SGHVS, CDR2 FQNEAQ. Trimming took 6 bases from V and 6 from J; bases not matched to a gene: 7. There are 15 residues in the CDR3. CDR3 DNA: TGTGCCAGCAGACTAGACAGGGGGCGAGCCGGGGAGCTGTTTTTT. The encoded protein is CASRLDRGRAGELFF.

This clonotype has ten or more counts. This chain connects TRBV11-2 to TRBJ2-2; TRBD1 is a possible D gene (6 bases). CDR1 SGHAT and CDR2 FQNNGV come from the germline V gene. V shed 1 base and J shed 0 bases, with 15 bases lying between them. The CDR3 loop spans 18 amino acids. DNA of the CDR3: TGTGCCAGCAGCTTAGGGAGTGGGGGCAGCTCGAACACCGGGGAGCTGTTTTTT. Translating gives CASSLGSGGSSNTGELFF.

Only a few counts were recorded for this clonotype. V usage is TRBV7-2 and J usage is TRBJ1-1; a weak D match, TRBD1 (5 bases). Trimming cost V 5 bases and J 0 bases, with 16 bases left between them. Germline CDR1 SGHTA, CDR2 FQGNSA. The CDR3 has 16 residues. CDR3 DNA sequence: TGTGCCAGCAGCCTCCGACAGCCTACCTTGAACACTGAAGCTTTCTTT. This gives the protein CASSLRQPTLNTEAFF.

This clonotype showed up just a few times. The V call is TRBV20-1, the J call TRBJ2-5; D may be TRBD1 (5 bases). This CDR3 spans 14 amino acids. Per germline, CDR1 DFQATT and CDR2 SNEGSKA (reference sequence). Deletions cut 1 base from V and 5 bases from J, with 14 bases between. CDR3 DNA: TGCAGTGCTAGAGCCCCGGACACTGTCGAGACCCAGTACTTC. Translated: CSARAPDTVETQYF.

This clonotype has only a few counts. V is TRBV29-1 and J is TRBJ2-2, with no clear D. Germline V gene data show CDR1 as SQVTM and CDR2 as ANQGSEA. CDR3 length: 14 amino acids. The V gene lost 4 bases and the J gene lost 1 base, with 10 bases spanning the gap. The CDR3 loop is CSVGADQNTGELFF. The CDR3 DNA is TGCAGCGTTGGGGCAGACCAGAACACCGGGGAGCTGTTTTTT.

V usage is TRBV7-9 and J usage is TRBJ2-7; D possibly corresponds to TRBD2 (6 bases). The germline gives CDR1 SEHNR, CDR2 FQNEAQ (reference sequence). This CDR3 region has 13 residues. Trimming took 5 bases from V and 8 from J, leaving 16 bases between them. CDR3 DNA: TGTGCCAGCAGCCTCGGAGGGGCCGAGAAGCAGTACTTC. This encodes CASSLGGAEKQYF.